Listed here are 15 T cell receptor beta chains from one sample, sequenced in a study of cytomegalovirus exposure and HLA in healthy donors. PCR primers comprised 60 Vbeta and 13 Jbeta primers. Measured with immunoSEQ multiplex PCR; TCRdb has only the in-frame clones, and not every one. The sample has under 200,000 clones, over 75% seen once. Sequencing was carried out using PBMCs. Receptors were obtained from a female donor in good health and CMV-seronegative.

The V and J genes are TRBV5-6 and TRBJ1-2; 7 nucleotides agree with TRBD1. The germline V gene has CDR1 SGHDT and CDR2 YYEEEE. V shed 3 bases and J 0 bases; nucleotides not matched to a gene: 14. The CDR3 has 18 amino acids. The CDR3 DNA follows: TGTGCCAGCAGCTATCGGACAGGAGGACGCCTCTCTAACTATGGCTACACCTTC. The encoded protein is CASSYRTGGRLSNYGYTF.

The V gene is TRBV7-2, the J gene TRBJ2-2, with D tentatively TRBD1 (6 bases). Trimming shortened V by 6 bases and J by 2 bases, and 13 bases separated the two germline ends. The CDR3 totals 15 residues. Germline values: CDR1 SGHTA, CDR2 FQGNSA. The DNA of the CDR3 is TGTGCCAGCAGTTTAACCGGGACAAACACCGGGGAGCTGTTTTTT. It yields the protein CASSLTGTNTGELFF.

V gene TRBV15 combines with J gene TRBJ2-7; TRBD1 agrees at 9 bases. Trimming took 1 base from V and 2 from J; bases not matched to a gene: 3. Germline loops: CDR1 LNHNV, CDR2 YYDKDF (reference sequence). The CDR3 has 15 residues. Here the CDR3 DNA reads TGTGCCACCAGCAGAGGACAGGGGGGACCCTACGAGCAGTACTTC. Residues: CATSRGQGGPYEQYF. Full variable domain (missing parts from reference TRBV15 and TRBJ2-7): DAMVIQNPRYQVTQFGKPVTLSCSQTLNHNVMYWYQQKSSQAPKLLFHYYDKDFNNEADTPDNFQSRRPNTSFCFLDIRSPGLGDTAMYLCATSRGQGGPYEQYFGPGTRLTVT.

This clone was observed a few times. The V gene is TRBV29-1, the J gene TRBJ1-1, with a possible D match to TRBD1 (6 bases). The CDR3 contains 14 residues. Germline CDR1 SQVTM, CDR2 ANQGSEA. V was trimmed by 3 bases and J by 0 bases, leaving 11 bases between them. The chain's CDR3 is CSVEAGAMNTEAFF. CDR3 DNA sequence: TGCAGCGTTGAGGCAGGGGCGATGAACACTGAAGCTTTCTTT.

V gene TRBV11-2 combines with J gene TRBJ1-5; D possibly corresponds to TRBD1 (6 bases). Germline lookup yields CDR1 SGHAT and CDR2 FQNNGV. The germline V and J ends were trimmed by 3 bases and 3 bases, with 9 bases remaining between them. There are 14 residues in the CDR3. CDR3 sequence reads: CASSFSGDNQPQHF. CDR3 nucleotides: TGTGCCAGCAGCTTCTCAGGGGACAATCAGCCCCAGCATTTT.

The chain joins TRBV29-1 to TRBJ2-1; D perhaps matches TRBD2 (5 bases). Trimming removed 3 bases at V and 8 bases at J, with 11 bases between. Germline V gene data show CDR1 as SQVTM and CDR2 as ANQGSEA. The CDR3 contains 12 residues. CDR3 residues: CSVDLGVDEQFF. The DNA of the CDR3 is TGCAGCGTTGACCTGGGAGTGGATGAGCAGTTCTTC.

The chain combines TRBV4-1 with TRBJ2-7; 10 bases match TRBD1. V lost 4 bases, J lost 4 bases, and 7 bases stayed unmatched. The CDR3 runs 15 residues. Germline lookup yields CDR1 MGHRA and CDR2 YSYEKL. CDR3 coding DNA: TGCGCCAGCAGCCCCTTCCGGGACAGGGGATACGAGCAGTACTTC. It encodes CASSPFRDRGYEQYF.

In this sample, this clone turned up a few times. The rearrangement links TRBV19 to TRBJ2-2, with 10 bases matching TRBD2. Germline lookup yields CDR1 LNHDA and CDR2 SQIVND (reference sequence). This CDR3 is 16 amino acids long. Trimming at V came to 5 bases and at J to 4 bases, leaving 7 bases not matched to a gene. The CDR3 reads CASSRSGGPVTGELFF. Written as DNA, the CDR3 is TGTGCCAGTAGTCGTAGCGGGGGGCCCGTCACCGGGGAGCTGTTTTTT.

Comment on this clone: This same CDR3 is encoded by further DNA sequences in the sample. V usage is TRBV28 and J usage is TRBJ1-1; tentative D call: TRBD1 (5 bases). V was cut by 1 base and J by 1 base, with 7 bases left in between. This CDR3 has 14 residues. Per germline, CDR1 MDHEN and CDR2 SYDVKM. The CDR3 sequence is CASSLSQGNTEAFF. CDR3 DNA: TGTGCCAGCAGTTTATCTCAGGGGAACACTGAAGCTTTCTTT.

V gene TRBV7-9 combines with J gene TRBJ2-5, with 8 positions matching TRBD2. The CDR3 length is 15 residues. Germline V gene sequence: CDR1 SEHNR, CDR2 FQNEAQ (reference sequence). V gave up 4 bases and J gave up 2 bases; unmatched junction bases: 6. The CDR3 DNA follows: TGTGCCAGCAGCTCAGAGCGGGAGCGACAAGAGACCCAGTACTTC. The encoded protein is CASSSERERQETQYF.

The chain joins TRBV9 to TRBJ1-5; 8 positions agree with TRBD1. The CDR3 extends over 15 amino acids. The trim removed 5 bases at V and 0 bases at J, leaving 4 bases unmatched. Germline V lookup: CDR1 SGDLS, CDR2 YYNGEE. CDR3 in amino acids: CASSRQGNSNQPQHF. For the CDR3, the DNA is TGTGCCAGCAGTAGACAGGGGAATAGCAATCAGCCCCAGCATTTT.

This chain uses TRBV19 with TRBJ2-7, with D perhaps matching TRBD2 (5 bases). The CDR3 length is 12 residues. V dropped 5 bases and J dropped 3 bases, with 8 bases sitting between them. Germline-derived CDR1 and CDR2 are LNHDA and SQIVND (reference sequence). CDR3 residues: CASSSGIYEQYF. The CDR3 DNA sequence: TGTGCCAGTAGTTCGGGGATCTACGAGCAGTACTTC. Variable domain in full (rest from reference TRBV19 and TRBJ2-7): DGGITQSPKYLFRKEGQNVTLSCEQNLNHDAMYWYRQDPGQGLRLIYYSQIVNDFQKGDIAEGYSVSREKKESFPLTVTSAQKNPTAFYLCASSSGIYEQYFGPGTRLTVT.

A remark on this clone: One end of the junction is discordant with germline, which a read error may explain. CDR3 residues: CASGEPPGDQPQHF. CDR3 nucleotides: TGTGCCAGCGGTGAACCCCCAGGGGATCAGCCCCAGCATTTT. The rearrangement links TRBV6-1 to TRBJ1-5; D is perhaps TRBD1 (6 bases). The CDR3 length is 14 residues. The germline gives CDR1 MNHNS, CDR2 SASEGT.

CDR3 bases: TGCGCCAGCAGCTTGGAAGGGCTTAGGAGGACCGGGGAGCTGTTTTTT. Its translation: CASSLEGLRRTGELFF. The gene calls are TRBV5-1 and TRBJ2-2; tentative D call: TRBD2 (5 bases). Between the trimmed V and J ends, which lost 0 bases and 5 bases, there was a span of 14 bases. The CDR3 runs 16 residues. The germline gives CDR1 SGHRS, CDR2 YFSETQ.

The J gene is TRBJ2-3, the V gene TRBV18, with TRBD2 matching over 11 bases. CDR3 size: 17 residues. CDR1 is KGHSH, CDR2 LQKENI, per germline. With 3 bases clipped from V and 0 bases from J, the junction kept 5 bases outside the gene matches. The chain's CDR3 is CASSPTSGAWSTDTQYF. The CDR3 DNA reads TGTGCCAGCTCACCGACTAGCGGGGCTTGGAGCACAGATACGCAGTATTTT.